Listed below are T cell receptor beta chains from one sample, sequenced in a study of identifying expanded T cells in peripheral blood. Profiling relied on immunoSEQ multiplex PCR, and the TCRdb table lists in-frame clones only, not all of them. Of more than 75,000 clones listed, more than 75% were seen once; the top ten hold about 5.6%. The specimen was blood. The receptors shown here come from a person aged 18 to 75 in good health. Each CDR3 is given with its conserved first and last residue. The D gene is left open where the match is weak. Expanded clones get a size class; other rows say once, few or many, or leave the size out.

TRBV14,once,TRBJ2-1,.,TGTGCCAGCAGCCAGCGACAGAAATACAATGAGCAGTTCTTC,CASSQRQKYNEQFF
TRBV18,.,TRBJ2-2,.,TGTGCCAGCTCTCCCATTGTCAGGACGAACACCGGGGAGCTGTTTTTT,CASSPIVRTNTGELFF
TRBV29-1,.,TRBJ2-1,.,TGCAGCGTTGAAGGGCACTACACGAAGATTTACAATGAGCAGTTCTTC,CSVEGHYTKIYNEQFF
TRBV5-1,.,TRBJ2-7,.,TGCGCCAGCAGCCCGGGGGCAGGGGTGAGAGGGGAGCAGTACTTC,CASSPGAGVRGEQYF
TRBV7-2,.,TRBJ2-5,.,TGTGCCAGCAGCTTAAACTTAGAGGAGACCCAGTACTTC,CASSLNLEETQYF
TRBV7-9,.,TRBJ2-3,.,TGTGCCAGCAGGAAACAGTGGGGCCCCACTAGCACAGATACGCAGTATTTT,CASRKQWGPTSTDTQYF
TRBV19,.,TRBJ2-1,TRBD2,TGTGCCAGTAGAACCGGGACTAGCGGGGGGGATAAGCAGTTCTTC,CASRTGTSGGDKQFF
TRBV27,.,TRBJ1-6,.,TGTGCCAGCAGTCCACTTCAACCAGGCTCACCCCTCCACTTT,CASSPLQPGSPLHF
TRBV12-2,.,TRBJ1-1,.,TGTGCAAGTCGCCCATCACTTGGGACAGGGTGGGCGAACACTGAAGCTTTCTTT,CASRPSLGTGWANTEAFF
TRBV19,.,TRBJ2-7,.,TGTGCCAGTAGTTCCTTGGGCCTCCTGGGGGGTTACGAGCAGTACTTC,CASSSLGLLGGYEQYF
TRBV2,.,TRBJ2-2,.,TGTGCCAGCCTGGGAGGCAGAGCGAACACCGGGGAGCTGTTTTTT,CASLGGRANTGELFF
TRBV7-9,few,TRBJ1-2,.,TGTGCCAGCAGCTTAGCGGTGGGGACCTATGGCTACACCTTC,CASSLAVGTYGYTF
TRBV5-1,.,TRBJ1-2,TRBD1,TGCGCCAGCAGGACAGGGGGCGGCTATGGCTACACCTTC,CASRTGGGYGYTF
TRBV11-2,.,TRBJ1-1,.,TGTGCCAGCAGCTCGCGGGGGGCGAAAACTGAAGCTTTCTTT,CASSSRGAKTEAFF
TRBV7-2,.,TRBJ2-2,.,TGTGCCAGCAGCTTAGGACGCAGGACGGGCACCGGGGAGCTGTTTTTT,CASSLGRRTGTGELFF
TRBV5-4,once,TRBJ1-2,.,TGTGCCAGCAGCTTGGAAATTAAGGGGCTTGGCTACACCTTC,CASSLEIKGLGYTF
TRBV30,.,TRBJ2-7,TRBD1,TGTGCCGCCTCCCGGGACAGGCCTACGAGGCAGTACTTC,CAASRDRPTRQYF
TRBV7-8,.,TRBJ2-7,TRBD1,TGTGCCAGCAGCGAAACGAGGACAGGGGGCGCCTACGAGCAGTACTTC,CASSETRTGGAYEQYF
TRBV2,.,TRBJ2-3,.,TGTGCCAGCAGTGAGAGATGGGATACGCAGTATTTT,CASSERWDTQYF
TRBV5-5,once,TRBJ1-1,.,TGTGCCAGCAGCTTAGACAGAGCGAACACTGAAGCTTTCTTT,CASSLDRANTEAFF
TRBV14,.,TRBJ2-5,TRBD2,TGTGCCAGCAGCCCGACTAGCGGGGGGCCACAAGAGACCCAGTACTTC,CASSPTSGGPQETQYF
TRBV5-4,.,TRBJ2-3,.,TGTGCCAGCAGCTTGGTCCGGGCCAGGCCTAGCACAGATACGCAGTATTTT,CASSLVRARPSTDTQYF
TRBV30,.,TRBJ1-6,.,TGTGCCTGGACCCGTGAGCAAGTGACTTCACCCCTCCACTTT,CAWTREQVTSPLHF
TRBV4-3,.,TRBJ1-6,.,TGCGCCAGCAGCCAAGATTGGGTGAATTCACCCCTCCACTTT,CASSQDWVNSPLHF
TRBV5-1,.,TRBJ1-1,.,TGCGCCAGCAGCCTCCGGGAAAGAACTGAAGCTTTCTTT,CASSLRERTEAFF
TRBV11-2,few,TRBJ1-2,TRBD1,TGTGCCAGCAGCCCTAACCGGGACAGGGGGCTTTTCTTC,CASSPNRDRGLFF
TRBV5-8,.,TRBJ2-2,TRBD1,TGTGCCAGCCGTGCCCCAGGGGGCTCGACCGGGGAGCTGTTTTTT,CASRAPGGSTGELFF
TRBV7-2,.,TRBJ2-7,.,TGTGCCAGCAGCGCCCAACAGGGTACCTACGAGCAGTACTTC,CASSAQQGTYEQYF
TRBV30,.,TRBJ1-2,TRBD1,TGTGCCTGGGGACAGGAGGTTAGGGGTGGTAACTATGGCTACACCTTC,CAWGQEVRGGNYGYTF
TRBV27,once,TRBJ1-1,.,TGTGCCAGCAGTCCTTATACGGGACAGAACACTGAAGCTTTCTTT,CASSPYTGQNTEAFF
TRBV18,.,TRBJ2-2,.,TGTGCCAGCTCACCAGCGGTTACCGGGGAGCTGTTTTTT,CASSPAVTGELFF
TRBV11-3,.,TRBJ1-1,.,TGTGCCAGCAGCTTAGGGGCCTCGAACACTGAAGCTTTCTTT,CASSLGASNTEAFF
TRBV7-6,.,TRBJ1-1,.,TGTGCCAGCAGCTTCCCAGGGGAGAACACTGAAGCTTTCTTT,CASSFPGENTEAFF
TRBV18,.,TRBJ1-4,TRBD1,TGTGCCAGCTCTCCGGACGGACTGACAGGGACTGAAAAACTGTTTTTT,CASSPDGLTGTEKLFF
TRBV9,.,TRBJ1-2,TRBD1,TGTGCCAGCAGCGTAGGGGGACAGCTGCAATATGGCTACACCTTC,CASSVGGQLQYGYTF
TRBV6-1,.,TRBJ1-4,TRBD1,TGTGCCAGCAGTGCTTTCCGAGGGGGCGGAGGTGAAAAACTGTTTTTT,CASSAFRGGGGEKLFF
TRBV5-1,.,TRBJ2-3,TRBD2,TGCGCCAGCAGCTTGAGGGGGCGGACTAGCGGACTAGATACGCAGTATTTT,CASSLRGRTSGLDTQYF
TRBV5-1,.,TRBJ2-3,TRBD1,TGCGCCAGCAGCTTTGTGGGGACAGGCACAGATACGCAGTATTTT,CASSFVGTGTDTQYF
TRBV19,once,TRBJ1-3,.,TGTGCCAGTAGTGCCGGGACGGCTGGAAACACCATATATTTT,CASSAGTAGNTIYF
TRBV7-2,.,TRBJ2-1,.,TGTGCCAGCAGCTTCCCCGGAGGAGGGACACCTCGCTACAATGAGCAGTTCTTC,CASSFPGGGTPRYNEQFF
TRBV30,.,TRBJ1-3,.,TGTGCCTGGGAAGGGAGCTTCTCTGGAAACACCATATATTTT,CAWEGSFSGNTIYF
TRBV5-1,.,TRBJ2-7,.,TGCGCCAGCAGCTTGGGAGGGTCAGGCTCCTACGAGCAGTACTTC,CASSLGGSGSYEQYF
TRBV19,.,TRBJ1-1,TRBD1,TGTGCCAGTAGGGACAGGGGGAACACTGAAGCTTTCTTT,CASRDRGNTEAFF
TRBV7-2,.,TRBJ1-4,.,TGTGCCAGCAGCTTAATCCCCCTGGAGGGTGAAAAACTGTTTTTT,CASSLIPLEGEKLFF
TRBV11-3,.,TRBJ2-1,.,TGTGCCAGCAGCGGTCCGACGGACTACAATGAGCAGTTCTTC,CASSGPTDYNEQFF